Given below is one TCR beta chain in context. This sample was included in a study of blood T cell repertoires in COVID-19. Study overall: The analysed material was cDNA or gDNA that came from T cells, B-cell-depleted T cells, or PBMCs.

This CDR3 is built from 14 residues. Germline CDR1 reads MNHEY; CDR2 reads SVGEGT. Trimming took 5 bases from V and 0 from J; bases not matched to a gene: 3. Original analysis: Scientists estimated how many nucleated cells there were by amplifying reference gene primers. The data were produced by immunoSEQ multiplex PCR, yet TCRdb's version contains in-frame clones alone and is incomplete. The DNA gave D and trimming, while V, J and clone size come from that table. The repertoire holds some 200,000 clones, with 84% as singletons. The sample comprised peripheral blood. The V call is TRBV6-2 or TRBV6-3, the J call TRBJ1-2; the match to TRBD1 covers 7 bases. This clonotype was obtained from an older woman with COVID-19, enrolled during active disease. CDR3 region: CASSIGTANYGYTF. CDR3 nucleotides: TGTGCCAGCAGTATCGGGACAGCTAACTATGGCTACACCTTC.